This T cell receptor (beta chain) was captured in a study of T cells in Graves' hyperthyroidism and ophthalmopathy. RNA transcripts gave rise to amplified TCR beta CDR3 regions. The HTBI primer set was used in a first-round RT-PCR of the TCR CDR3. TCRdb fed the multiplex PCR reads into MiXCR, producing one record per CDR3 protein. This repertoire shows 600,000 to 850,000 distinct CDR3 sequences, roughly 20% found once; its top ten account for around 15%. This CDR3 region has 21 residues. The V and J ends lost 4 bases and 0 bases, in that order; junction bases with no gene match: 16. The germline V gene has CDR1 SGHRS and CDR2 YFSETQ. The table lists this clonotype with a few counts. Each patient was aged 18 to 65 and had newly diagnosed hyperthyroidism of under 2 months' duration. Each 10 ml fresh peripheral blood draw supplied the PBMCs.

The gene calls are TRBV5-1 and TRBJ2-3, with 14 bases that match TRBD2. Sequences were obtained from blood. This clonotype originated in a woman in her 50s with Graves' hyperthyroidism that later progressed to Graves' ophthalmopathy. Written as DNA, the CDR3 is TGCGCCAGCAGCACCTTCGGGCGACTAGCGGGGGGGAGAACTAGCACAGATACGCAGTATTTT. Translation gives CASSTFGRLAGGRTSTDTQYF.